This T cell receptor beta chain was documented in a study of blood T cell repertoires in COVID-19. Study in general: Donors in the United States, Italy and Spain gave samples during acute or convalescent COVID-19.

The assay was immunoSEQ multiplex PCR, and TCRdb's table has in-frame clones only and misses some. This table has some 240,000 clones, 80% to 90% appearing once. The source of this sequence is a woman in her thirties or forties who had recovered from COVID-19. The sequenced sample consisted of peripheral blood.

DNA of the CDR3: TGTGCCAGCAGCTTCGGGGACAGGGTAGGAGGAAACACCATATATTTT. As protein: CASSFGDRVGGNTIYF. The rearrangement joins TRBV5-6 to TRBJ1-3; TRBD1 matches at 9 bases. Trimming at V came to 2 bases and at J to 4 bases, leaving 7 bases not matched to a gene. The germline gives CDR1 SGHDT, CDR2 YYEEEE. The CDR3 sequence is 16 residues long.